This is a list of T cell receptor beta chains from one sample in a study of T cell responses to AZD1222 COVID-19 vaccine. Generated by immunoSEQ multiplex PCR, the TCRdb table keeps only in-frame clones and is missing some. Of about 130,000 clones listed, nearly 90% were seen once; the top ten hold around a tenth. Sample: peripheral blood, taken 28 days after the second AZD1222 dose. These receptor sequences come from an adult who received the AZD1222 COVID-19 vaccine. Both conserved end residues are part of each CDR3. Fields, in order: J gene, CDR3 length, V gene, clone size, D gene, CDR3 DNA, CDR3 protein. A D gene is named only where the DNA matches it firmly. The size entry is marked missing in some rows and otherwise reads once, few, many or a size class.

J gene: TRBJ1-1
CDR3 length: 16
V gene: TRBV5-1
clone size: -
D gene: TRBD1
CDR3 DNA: TGCGCCAGCAGCCCGGACAGGGGTAGGAGGAACACTGAAGCTTTCTTT
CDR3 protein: CASSPDRGRRNTEAFF

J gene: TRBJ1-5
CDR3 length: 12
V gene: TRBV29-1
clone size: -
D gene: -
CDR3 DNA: TGCAGCGTTGCTGATAGCAATCAGCCCCAGCATTTT
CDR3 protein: CSVADSNQPQHF

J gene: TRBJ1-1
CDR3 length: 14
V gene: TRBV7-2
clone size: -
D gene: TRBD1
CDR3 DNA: TGTGCCAGCAGCCGGGACAGGGGTGACACTGAAGCTTTCTTT
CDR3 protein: CASSRDRGDTEAFF

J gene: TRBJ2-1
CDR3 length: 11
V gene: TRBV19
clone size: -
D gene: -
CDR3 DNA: TGTGCCAGTATGTGGGACAATGAGCAGTTCTTC
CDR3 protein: CASMWDNEQFF

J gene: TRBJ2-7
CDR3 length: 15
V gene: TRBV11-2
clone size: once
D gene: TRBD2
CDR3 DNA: TGTGCCAGCAGCTTAGGGGCTAGCGGGATTTACGAGCAGTACTTC
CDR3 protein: CASSLGASGIYEQYF

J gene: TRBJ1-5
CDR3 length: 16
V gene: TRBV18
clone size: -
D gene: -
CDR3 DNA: TGTGCCAGCTCACCAGGGTTGGCAGGGGTTGGTCAGCCCCAGCATTTT
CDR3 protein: CASSPGLAGVGQPQHF

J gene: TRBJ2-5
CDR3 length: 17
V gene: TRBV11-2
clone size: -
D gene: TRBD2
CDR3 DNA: TGTGCCAGCAGCCTTCAACCGGGACTAGCGGGGAAAGAGACCCAGTACTTC
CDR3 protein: CASSLQPGLAGKETQYF

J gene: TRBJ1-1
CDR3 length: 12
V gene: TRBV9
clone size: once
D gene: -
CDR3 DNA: TGTGCCAGCAGCGTATTGGGCACTGAAGCTTTCTTT
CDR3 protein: CASSVLGTEAFF

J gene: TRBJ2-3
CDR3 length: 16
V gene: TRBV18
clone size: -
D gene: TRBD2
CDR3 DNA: TGTGCCAGCTCACCACAGGTTAGCGGGGGAACAGATACGCAGTATTTT
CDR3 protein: CASSPQVSGGTDTQYF

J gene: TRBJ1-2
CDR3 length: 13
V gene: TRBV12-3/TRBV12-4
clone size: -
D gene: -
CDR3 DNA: TGTGCCAGCAGTTTAGGGCAGACGGGTGGCTACACCTTC
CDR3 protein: CASSLGQTGGYTF

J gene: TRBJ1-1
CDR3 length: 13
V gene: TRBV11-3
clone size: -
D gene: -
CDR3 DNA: TGTGCCAGCAGCTCCGACACGAACACTGAAGCTTTCTTT
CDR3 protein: CASSSDTNTEAFF

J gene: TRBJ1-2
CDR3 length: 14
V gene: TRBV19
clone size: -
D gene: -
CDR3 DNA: TGTGCCAGTAGTATCAGGACCGATTCCAAGGGCTACACCTTC
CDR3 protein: CASSIRTDSKGYTF

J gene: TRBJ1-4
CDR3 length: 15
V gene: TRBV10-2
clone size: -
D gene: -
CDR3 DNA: TGCGCCAGCAGTGTTACAGGTGCAACTAATGAAAAACTGTTTTTT
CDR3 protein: CASSVTGATNEKLFF